The T cell receptor (beta chain) described here comes from a study of T cell responses to AZD1222 COVID-19 vaccine. Regarding the study as a whole: White British donors predominated, females outnumbered males, and clonal diversity was possibly underestimated. Breadth and depth of Spike-specific TCRs rose after two AZD1222 doses. CD4 TCRs linked to vaccination spanned spike, dominating at 160-218 and 743-854.

CDR3 length: 15 amino acids. CDR1 and CDR2 from the germline V gene are SGHTS and YDEGEE. The ends lost 5 bases at V and 5 bases at J; junction bases unmatched: 10. This clone was detected only a few times. What it binds is unknown. Profiled with immunoSEQ multiplex PCR; TCRdb holds only in-frame clones, not every one. The sample shows 70,000 to 85,000 clones, about 84% of them seen only once. V and J are TRBV5-8 and TRBJ1-1; 9 positions match TRBD1. The sequence came from an adult in good health. The sequences come from peripheral blood, collected on day 0 of AZD1222 vaccination. CDR3 sequence reads: CASRLTGGLGTEAFF. In nucleotides, the CDR3 is TGTGCCAGCAGACTTACAGGGGGCTTAGGGACTGAAGCTTTCTTT.